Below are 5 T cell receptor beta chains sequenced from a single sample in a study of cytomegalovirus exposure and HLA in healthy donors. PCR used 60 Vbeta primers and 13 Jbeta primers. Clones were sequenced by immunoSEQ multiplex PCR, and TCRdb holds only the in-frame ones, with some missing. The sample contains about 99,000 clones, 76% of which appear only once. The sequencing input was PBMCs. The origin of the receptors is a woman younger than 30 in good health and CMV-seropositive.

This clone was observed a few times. CDR3: CASSQGTGVNSPLHF. Here the CDR3 DNA reads TGTGCCAGCAGCCAAGGGACAGGGGTCAATTCACCCCTCCACTTT. V and J are TRBV14 and TRBJ1-6; 9 bases match TRBD1. V dropped 1 base and J dropped 7; count of bases not matched to a gene: 2. Germline values: CDR1 SGHDN, CDR2 FVKESK. The CDR3 is 15 residues long.

CDR3 protein: CAWSVNPISYEQYF. The CDR3 nucleotides are TGTGCCTGGAGTGTAAATCCCATTTCCTACGAGCAGTACTTC. This chain links TRBV30 with TRBJ2-7; D remains unclear. This CDR3 has 14 amino acids. Per the germline V gene, CDR1 is GTSNPN and CDR2 is SVGIG (reference sequence). V was clipped by 0 bases and J by 1 base, with 10 bases between them.

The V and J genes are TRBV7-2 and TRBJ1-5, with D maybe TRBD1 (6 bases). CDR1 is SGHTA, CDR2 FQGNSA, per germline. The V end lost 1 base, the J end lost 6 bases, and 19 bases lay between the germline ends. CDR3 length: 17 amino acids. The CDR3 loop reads CASSLGHFGGRSQPQHF. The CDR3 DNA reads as TGTGCCAGCAGCTTAGGTCATTTCGGGGGGCGAAGTCAGCCCCAGCATTTT.

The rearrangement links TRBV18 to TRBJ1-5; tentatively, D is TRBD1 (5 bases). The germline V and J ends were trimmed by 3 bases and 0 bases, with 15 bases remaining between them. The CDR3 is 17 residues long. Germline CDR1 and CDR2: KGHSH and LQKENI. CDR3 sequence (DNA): TGTGCCAGCTCACCCCCCAGGGATCAGTATAGCAATCAGCCCCAGCATTTT. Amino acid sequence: CASSPPRDQYSNQPQHF.

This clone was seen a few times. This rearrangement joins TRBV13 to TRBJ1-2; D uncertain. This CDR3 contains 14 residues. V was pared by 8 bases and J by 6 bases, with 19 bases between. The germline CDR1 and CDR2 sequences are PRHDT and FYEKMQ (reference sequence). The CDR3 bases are TGTGCCAGCCTCGTTGGAGGCCTACGACATGGCTACACCTTC. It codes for CASLVGGLRHGYTF.